This T cell receptor (beta chain) was profiled in a study of shared clonotypes between healthy human individuals. Study outcomes and limitations: Rarefaction revealed incomplete sorted-subset sequencing despite large depth.

This clone was seen only once. The target antigen is unknown. TCRdb keeps only in-frame clones here, not all; method: immunoSEQ multiplex PCR. Of some 1,100,000 clones listed, 78% are singletons. Germline CDR1 and CDR2: MNHEY and SVGAGI. The CDR3 is made up of 12 amino acids. Trimming removed 3 bases at V and 5 bases at J, with 7 bases between. The study separated CD4+ cells into CD45RA+ naive and CD45RA-negative memory subsets. The receptor was derived from a young man in good health. Some clones in this sample may be carry-over from other donors' samples. Sequenced: memory CD4+ T cells from PBMCs. Subset: CD45RA-negative fraction. The genes are TRBV6-5 and TRBJ2-5; no clear D. This chain's CDR3 is CASSYPSETQYF. The CDR3 DNA reads as TGTGCCAGCAGTTATCCCTCCGAGACCCAGTACTTC.